This T cell receptor (beta chain) was recovered during a study of tumor-infiltrating lymphocytes in glioblastoma multiforme. Study-level results: TCR plus mutation findings rest on a single glioblastoma patient. No surface-marker sorting into functional T cell subtypes was done.

Germline loops: CDR1 SGHAT, CDR2 FQDESV (reference sequence). V dropped 3 bases and J dropped 3 bases, with 9 bases sitting between them. The CDR3 extends over 15 amino acids. Regarding this clonotype: What it binds is not known. A much larger clone differs from this one at a single base, so this may be a read error.

Multiple V-beta primers and a C-beta primer amplified TCRB from RNA. TCRB-specific cDNA synthesis used around 0.5 ug of total RNA. TCRdb redid the calling of the multiplex PCR reads with MiXCR, one entry per CDR3 protein. The data contain 9,900 or so distinct CDR3 sequences, about 65% of them singletons. This TCR was sampled from a male donor with glioblastoma. The chain carries TRBV11-1 and TRBJ2-6; D unresolved. What was sequenced was brain tumor tissue. The CDR3 DNA reads as TGTGCCAGCAGCTTTGTATCGTTTGGGGCCAACGTCCTGACTTTC. Its protein product is CASSFVSFGANVLTF.